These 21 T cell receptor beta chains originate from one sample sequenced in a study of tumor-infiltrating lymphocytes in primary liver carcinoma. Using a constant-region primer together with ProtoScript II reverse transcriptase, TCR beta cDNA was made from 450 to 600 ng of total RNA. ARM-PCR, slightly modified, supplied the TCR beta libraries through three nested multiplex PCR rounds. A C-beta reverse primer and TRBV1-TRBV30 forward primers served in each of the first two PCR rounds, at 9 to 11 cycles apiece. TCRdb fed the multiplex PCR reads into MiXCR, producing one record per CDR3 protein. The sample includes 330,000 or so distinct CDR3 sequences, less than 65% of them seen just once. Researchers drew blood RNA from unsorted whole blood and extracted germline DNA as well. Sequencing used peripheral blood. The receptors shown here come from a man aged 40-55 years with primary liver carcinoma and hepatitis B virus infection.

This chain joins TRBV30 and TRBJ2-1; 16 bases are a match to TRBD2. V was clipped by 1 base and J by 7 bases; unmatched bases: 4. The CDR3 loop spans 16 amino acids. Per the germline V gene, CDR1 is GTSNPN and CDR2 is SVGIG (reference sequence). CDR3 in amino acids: CAWSASGLAGGNEQFF. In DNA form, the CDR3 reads TGTGCCTGGAGTGCCTCGGGACTAGCGGGAGGGAATGAGCAGTTCTTC.

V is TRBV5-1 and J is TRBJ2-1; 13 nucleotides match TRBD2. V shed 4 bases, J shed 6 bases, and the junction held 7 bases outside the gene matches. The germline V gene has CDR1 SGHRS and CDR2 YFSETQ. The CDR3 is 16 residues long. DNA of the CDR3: TGCGCCAGCAGCCTCAGTAGGACTAGCGGGAGCAATGAGCAGTTCTTC. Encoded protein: CASSLSRTSGSNEQFF.

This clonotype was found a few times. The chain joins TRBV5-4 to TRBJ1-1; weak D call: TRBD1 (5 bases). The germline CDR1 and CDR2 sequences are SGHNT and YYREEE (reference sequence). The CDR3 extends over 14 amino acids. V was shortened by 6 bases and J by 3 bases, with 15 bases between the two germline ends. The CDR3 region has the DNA TGTGCCAGCACCCAAGGGGTGTTGGACACTGAAGCTTTCTTT. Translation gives CASTQGVLDTEAFF.

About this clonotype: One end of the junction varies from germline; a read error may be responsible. The DNA for the CDR3 is TGTGCCAGGAGCTTTGGAGTAGAGCAGTTCTTC. Protein sequence: CARSFGVEQFF. The chain links TRBV5-4 to TRBJ2-1; D unresolved. Germline values: CDR1 SGHNT, CDR2 YYREEE (reference sequence). This CDR3 has 11 amino acids.

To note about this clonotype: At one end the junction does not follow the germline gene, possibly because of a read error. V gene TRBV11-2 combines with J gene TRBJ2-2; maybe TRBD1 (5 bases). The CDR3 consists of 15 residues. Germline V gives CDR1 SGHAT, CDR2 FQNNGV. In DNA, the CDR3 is TGTGCCAGCAGCCGAAGCCAGGGCTACACCGTGGAGCTGTCTTTT. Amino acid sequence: CASSRSQGYTVELSF. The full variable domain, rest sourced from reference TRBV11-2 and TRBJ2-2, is EAGVAQSPRYKIIEKRQSVAFWCNPISGHATLYWYQQILGQGPKLLIQFQNNGVVDDSQLPKDRFSAERLKGVDSTLKIQPAKLEDSAVYLCASSRSQGYTVELSFGEGSRLTVL.

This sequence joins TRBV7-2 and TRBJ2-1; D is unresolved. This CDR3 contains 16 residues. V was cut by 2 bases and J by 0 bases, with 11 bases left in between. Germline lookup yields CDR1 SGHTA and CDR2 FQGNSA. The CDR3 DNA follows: TGTGCCAGCAGCTTAACGGGTGCACCCTCCTACAATGAGCAGTTCTTC. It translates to CASSLTGAPSYNEQFF.

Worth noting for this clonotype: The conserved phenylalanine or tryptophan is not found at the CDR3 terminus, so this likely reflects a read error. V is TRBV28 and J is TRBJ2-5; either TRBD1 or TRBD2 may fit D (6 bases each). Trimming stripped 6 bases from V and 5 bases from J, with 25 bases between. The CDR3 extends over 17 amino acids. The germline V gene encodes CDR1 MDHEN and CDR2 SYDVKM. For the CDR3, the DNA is TGTGCCAGCAGCCAGGTCCGGGGGCGCATGAGGTTGGAGACCCAGTACTCT. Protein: CASSQVRGRMRLETQYS.

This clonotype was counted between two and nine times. The CDR3 DNA is TGTGCCAGCAGCCGGGACACTAATGAAAAACTGTTTTTT. This gives the protein CASSRDTNEKLFF. The J gene is TRBJ1-4, the V gene TRBV5-4; TRBD1 is a possible D gene (5 bases). Germline CDR1 SGHNT, CDR2 YYREEE (reference sequence). This CDR3 comprises 13 residues. The V end was cut by 4 bases, the J end by 2 bases, with 6 bases between.

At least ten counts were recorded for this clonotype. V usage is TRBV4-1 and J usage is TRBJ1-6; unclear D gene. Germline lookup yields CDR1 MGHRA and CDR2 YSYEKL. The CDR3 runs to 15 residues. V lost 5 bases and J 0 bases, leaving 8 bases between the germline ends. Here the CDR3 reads CASSDESSYNSPLHF. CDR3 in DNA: TGCGCCAGCAGCGACGAGAGCTCCTATAATTCACCCCTCCACTTT.

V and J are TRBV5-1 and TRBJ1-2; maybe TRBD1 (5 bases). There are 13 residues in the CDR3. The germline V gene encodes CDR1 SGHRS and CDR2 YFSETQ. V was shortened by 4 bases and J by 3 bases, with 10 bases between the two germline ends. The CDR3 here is CASSGQGDYGYTF. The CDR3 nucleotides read TGCGCCAGCAGCGGGCAGGGAGACTATGGCTACACCTTC. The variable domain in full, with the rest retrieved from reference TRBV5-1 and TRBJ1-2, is KAGVTQTPRYLIKTRGQQVTLSCSPISGHRSVSWYQQTPGQGLQFLFEYFSETQRNKGNFPGRFSGRQFSNSRSEMNVSTLELGDSALYLCASSGQGDYGYTFGSGTRLTVV.

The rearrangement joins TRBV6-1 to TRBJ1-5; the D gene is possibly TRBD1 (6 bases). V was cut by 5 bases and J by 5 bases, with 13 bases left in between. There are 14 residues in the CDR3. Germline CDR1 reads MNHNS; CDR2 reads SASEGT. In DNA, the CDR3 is TGTGCCAGCAGTCCCGGACAGACATATCAGCCCCAGCATTTT. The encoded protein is CASSPGQTYQPQHF.

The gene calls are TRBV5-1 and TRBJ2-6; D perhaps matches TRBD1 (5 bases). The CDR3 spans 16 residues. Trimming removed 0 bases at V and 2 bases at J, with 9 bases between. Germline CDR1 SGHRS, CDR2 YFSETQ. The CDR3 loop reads CASSLGGSAGANVLTF. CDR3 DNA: TGCGCCAGCAGCTTGGGGGGCTCGGCTGGGGCCAACGTCCTGACTTTC.

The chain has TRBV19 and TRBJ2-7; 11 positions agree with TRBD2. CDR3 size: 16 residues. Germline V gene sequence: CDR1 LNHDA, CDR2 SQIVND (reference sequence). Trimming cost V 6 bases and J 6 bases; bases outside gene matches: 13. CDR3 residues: CASSFQPTSGGLEQYF. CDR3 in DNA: TGTGCCAGTAGCTTTCAACCCACTAGCGGGGGACTCGAGCAGTACTTC. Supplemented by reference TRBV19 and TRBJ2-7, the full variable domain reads DGGITQSPKYLFRKEGQNVTLSCEQNLNHDAMYWYRQDPGQGLRLIYYSQIVNDFQKGDIAEGYSVSREKKESFPLTVTSAQKNPTAFYLCASSFQPTSGGLEQYFGPGTRLTVT.

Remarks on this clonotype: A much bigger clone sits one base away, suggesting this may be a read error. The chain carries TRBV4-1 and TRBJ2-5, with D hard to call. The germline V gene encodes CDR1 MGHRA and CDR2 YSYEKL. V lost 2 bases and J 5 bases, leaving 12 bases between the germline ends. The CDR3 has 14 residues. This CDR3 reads CASSQQSALETQYF. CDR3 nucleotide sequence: TGCGCCAGCAGCCAACAGAGTGCCTTGGAGACCCAGTACTTC.

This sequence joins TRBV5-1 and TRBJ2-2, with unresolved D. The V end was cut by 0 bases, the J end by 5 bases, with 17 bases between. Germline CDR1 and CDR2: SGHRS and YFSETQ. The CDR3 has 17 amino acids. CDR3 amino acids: CASSLVVIPARTGELFF. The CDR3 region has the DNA TGCGCCAGCAGCTTGGTTGTCATCCCCGCCCGAACCGGGGAGCTGTTTTTT.

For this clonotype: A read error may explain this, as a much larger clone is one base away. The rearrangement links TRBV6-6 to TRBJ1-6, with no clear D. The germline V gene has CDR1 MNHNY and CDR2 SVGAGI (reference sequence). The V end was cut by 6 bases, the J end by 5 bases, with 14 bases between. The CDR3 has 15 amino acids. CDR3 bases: TGTGCCAGCAGCAGATCTGCAAACAATAATTCACCCCTCCACTTT. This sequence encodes CASSRSANNNSPLHF.

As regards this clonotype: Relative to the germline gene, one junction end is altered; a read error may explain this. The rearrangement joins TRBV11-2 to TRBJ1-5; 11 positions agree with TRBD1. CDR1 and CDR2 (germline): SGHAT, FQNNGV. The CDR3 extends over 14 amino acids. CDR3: CASSPGQGDQPRHF. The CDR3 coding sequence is TGTGCCAGCAGCCCGGGACAGGGGGATCAGCCCCGGCATTTT.

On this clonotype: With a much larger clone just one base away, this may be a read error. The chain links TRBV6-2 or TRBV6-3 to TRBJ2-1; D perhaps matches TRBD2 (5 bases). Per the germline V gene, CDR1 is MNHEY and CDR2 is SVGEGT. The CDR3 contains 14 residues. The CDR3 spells CASSYGRSYNKQFF. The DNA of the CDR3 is TGTGCCAGCAGTTATGGGAGATCCTACAATAAGCAGTTCTTC.

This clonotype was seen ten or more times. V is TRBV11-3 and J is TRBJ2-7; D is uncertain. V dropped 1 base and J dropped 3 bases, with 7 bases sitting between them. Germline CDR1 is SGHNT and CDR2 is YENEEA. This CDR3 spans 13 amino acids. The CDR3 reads CASSLGPLYEQYF. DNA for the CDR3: TGTGCCAGCAGCTTAGGTCCCCTCTACGAGCAGTACTTC.

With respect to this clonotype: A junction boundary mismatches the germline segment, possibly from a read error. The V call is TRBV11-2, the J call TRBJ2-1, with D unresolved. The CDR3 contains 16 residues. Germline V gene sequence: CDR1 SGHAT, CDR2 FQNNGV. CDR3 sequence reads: CASSLVFRSSYNEQFF. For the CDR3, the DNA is TGCGCCAGCAGCTTAGTTTTCCGATCATCCTACAATGAGCAGTTCTTC.

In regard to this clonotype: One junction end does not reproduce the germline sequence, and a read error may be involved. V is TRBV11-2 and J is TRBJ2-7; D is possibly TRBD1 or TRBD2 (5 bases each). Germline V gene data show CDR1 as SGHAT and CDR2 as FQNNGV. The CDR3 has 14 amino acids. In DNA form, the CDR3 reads TGTGCCAGCAGCTTAGTATTGGGACCCTACGGGCAGTACTTC. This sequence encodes CASSLVLGPYGQYF.